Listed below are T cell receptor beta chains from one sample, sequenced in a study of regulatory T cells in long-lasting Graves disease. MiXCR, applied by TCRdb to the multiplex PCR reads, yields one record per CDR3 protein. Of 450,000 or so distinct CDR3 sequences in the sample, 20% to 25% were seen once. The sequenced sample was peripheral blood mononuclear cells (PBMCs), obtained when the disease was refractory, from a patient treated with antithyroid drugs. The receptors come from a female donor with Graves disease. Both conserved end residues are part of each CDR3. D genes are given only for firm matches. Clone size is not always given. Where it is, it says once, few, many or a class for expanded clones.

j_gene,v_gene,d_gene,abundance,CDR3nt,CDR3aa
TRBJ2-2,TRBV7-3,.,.,TGTGCCAGCAGCTCGGACGTCAGGGGAGCCACCGGGGAGCTGTTTTTT,CASSSDVRGATGELFF
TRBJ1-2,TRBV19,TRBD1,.,TGTGCCAGTACTTCTTACAACGTGGCAGGGGGAAAGGATGGCTACACCTTC,CASTSYNVAGGKDGYTF
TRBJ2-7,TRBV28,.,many,TGTGCCAGCAGAATTTCACTTGGGGGCTCCTACGAGCAGTACTTC,CASRISLGGSYEQYF
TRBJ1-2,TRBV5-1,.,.,TGCGCCAGCAGCTTGGTAATATATAACTATGGCTACACCTTC,CASSLVIYNYGYTF
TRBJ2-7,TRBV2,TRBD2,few,TGTGCCAGCAGTGATTGGGGCGGGAGCGATAACTACGAGCAGTACTTC,CASSDWGGSDNYEQYF
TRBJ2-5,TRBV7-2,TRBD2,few,TGTGCCAGCCCCAACGTTCGGGGGGATTATACGGGGACCCAGTACTTC,CASPNVRGDYTGTQYF
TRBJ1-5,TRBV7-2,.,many,TGTGCCAGCGGCCTCCGGGGGGAACAGCCCCAGCATTTT,CASGLRGEQPQHF
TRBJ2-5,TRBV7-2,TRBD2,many,TGTGCCAGCAGTTCGCGGGGGGAGGTATCAGAGACCCAGTACTTC,CASSSRGEVSETQYF
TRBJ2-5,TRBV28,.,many,TGTGCCAGCAGTTTAACTAGCCTCCAAGAGACCCAGTACTTC,CASSLTSLQETQYF
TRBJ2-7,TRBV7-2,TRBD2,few,TGTGCCAGCAGCTTTATTGGGGTGGCGGGGGGGCCCCACGAGCAGTACTTC,CASSFIGVAGGPHEQYF
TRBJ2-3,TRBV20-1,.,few,TGCAGTGCTAGCGGGGTTAGCACAGATACGCAGTATTTT,CSASGVSTDTQYF
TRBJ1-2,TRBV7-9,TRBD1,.,TGTGCCAGCAGCACCACCCCGGGACAGGGATCCTATGGCTACACCTTC,CASSTTPGQGSYGYTF
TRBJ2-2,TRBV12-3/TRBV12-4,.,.,TGTGCCAGCAGTTCTTTTCTCGGGGAGCTGTTTTTT,CASSSFLGELFF
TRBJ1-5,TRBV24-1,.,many,TGTGCCACCAGTGATTTTGGCCAGCCCCAGCATTTT,CATSDFGQPQHF
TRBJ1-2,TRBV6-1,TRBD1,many,TGTGCCAGCAGTGGACAGGGACTTAATGGCTACACCTTC,CASSGQGLNGYTF
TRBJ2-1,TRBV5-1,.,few,TGCGCCAGCAGCTTGGAGAGGAGGGACAATGAGCAGTTCTTC,CASSLERRDNEQFF
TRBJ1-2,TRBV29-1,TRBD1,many,TGCAGCGTTGGCAGGGGGAATGGCTACACCTTC,CSVGRGNGYTF
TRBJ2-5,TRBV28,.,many,TGTGCCAGCATTGTCGCGGGTTGGGGGAGCCAAGAGACCCAGTACTTC,CASIVAGWGSQETQYF
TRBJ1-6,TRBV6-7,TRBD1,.,TGTGCCAGCACCGAACCGGGACAGGGGGTTTCACCCCTCCACTTT,CASTEPGQGVSPLHF
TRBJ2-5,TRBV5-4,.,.,TGTGCCAGCAGCTTGGATGTGAGGGGTTCCGAGACCCAGTACTTC,CASSLDVRGSETQYF
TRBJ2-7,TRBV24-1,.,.,TGTGCCACCAGTGCCCGGAACTCCTACGAGCAGTACTTC,CATSARNSYEQYF
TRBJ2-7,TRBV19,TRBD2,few,TGTGCCAGTAGTATGAGGTCCCTAGCGGGAGGCGAGCAGTACTTC,CASSMRSLAGGEQYF
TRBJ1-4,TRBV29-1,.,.,TGCAGCGTAGACACCTTGGGGCAGGGGGAAAAACTGTTTTTT,CSVDTLGQGEKLFF
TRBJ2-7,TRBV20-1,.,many,TGCAGTTCTATGAAGGGAGACAGGCCCGAGCAGTACTTC,CSSMKGDRPEQYF
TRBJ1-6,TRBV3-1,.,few,TGTGCCAGCAGCCAAGGGTGGGGCAGGGCTAATTCACCCCTCCACTTT,CASSQGWGRANSPLHF
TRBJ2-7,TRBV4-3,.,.,TGCGCCAGCAGCCAGGCCAGGGCCAGGGGCGCCTACGAGCAGTACTTC,CASSQARARGAYEQYF
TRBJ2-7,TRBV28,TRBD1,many,TGTGCCAGCAGTCCCCCCCGGGACAGCCCCTACGAGCAGTACTTC,CASSPPRDSPYEQYF